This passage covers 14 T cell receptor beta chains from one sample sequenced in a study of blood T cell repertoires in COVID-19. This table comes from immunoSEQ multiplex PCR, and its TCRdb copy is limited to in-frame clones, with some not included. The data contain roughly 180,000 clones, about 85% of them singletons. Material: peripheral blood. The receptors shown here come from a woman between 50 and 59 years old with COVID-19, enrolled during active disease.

The CDR3 sequence: CASSPQGYEQYF. The CDR3 DNA follows: TGTGCCAGCAGTCCCCAGGGCTACGAGCAGTACTTC. The chain combines TRBV28 with TRBJ2-7, with D possibly matching TRBD1 (5 bases). Trimming took 5 bases from V and 3 from J, leaving 8 bases between them. The CDR3 covers 12 residues. From germline, CDR1 is MDHEN and CDR2 SYDVKM.

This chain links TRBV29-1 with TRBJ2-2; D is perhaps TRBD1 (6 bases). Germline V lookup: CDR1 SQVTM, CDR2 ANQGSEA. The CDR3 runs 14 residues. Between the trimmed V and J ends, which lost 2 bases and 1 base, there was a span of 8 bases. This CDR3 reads CSVENRVNTGELFF. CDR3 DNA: TGCAGCGTTGAAAACAGGGTGAACACCGGGGAGCTGTTTTTT.

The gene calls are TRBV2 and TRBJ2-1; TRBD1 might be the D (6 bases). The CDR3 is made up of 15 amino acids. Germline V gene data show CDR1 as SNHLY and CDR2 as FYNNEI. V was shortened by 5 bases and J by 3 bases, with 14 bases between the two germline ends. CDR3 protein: CASSPGAGGYNEQFF. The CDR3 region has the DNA TGTGCCAGCAGTCCAGGGGCAGGAGGCTACAATGAGCAGTTCTTC.

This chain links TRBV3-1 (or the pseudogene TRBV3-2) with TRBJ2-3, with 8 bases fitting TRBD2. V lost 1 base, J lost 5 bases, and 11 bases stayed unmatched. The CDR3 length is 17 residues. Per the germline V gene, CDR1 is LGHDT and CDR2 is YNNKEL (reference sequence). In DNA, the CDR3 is TGTGCCAGCAGCCAAGCAGGAGGAGCGGGGGATAGAGATACGCAGTATTTT. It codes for CASSQAGGAGDRDTQYF.

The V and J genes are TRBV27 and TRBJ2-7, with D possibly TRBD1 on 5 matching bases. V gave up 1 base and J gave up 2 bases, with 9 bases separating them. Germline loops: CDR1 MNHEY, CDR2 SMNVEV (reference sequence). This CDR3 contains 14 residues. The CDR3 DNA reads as TGTGCCAGCAGTTTATTAGGGGCGACCTACGAGCAGTACTTC. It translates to CASSLLGATYEQYF.

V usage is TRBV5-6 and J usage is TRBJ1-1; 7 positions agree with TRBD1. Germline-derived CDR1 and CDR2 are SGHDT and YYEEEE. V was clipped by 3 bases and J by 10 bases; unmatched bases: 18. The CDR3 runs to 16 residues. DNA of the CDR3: TGTGCCAGCAGCTCAGGAGGGGACAGACCCGGCACTTCAGCTTTCTTT. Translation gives CASSSGGDRPGTSAFF.

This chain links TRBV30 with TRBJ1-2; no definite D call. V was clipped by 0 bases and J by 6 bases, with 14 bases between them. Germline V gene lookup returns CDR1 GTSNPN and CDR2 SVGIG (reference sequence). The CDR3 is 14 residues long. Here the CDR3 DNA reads TGTGCCTGGAGTGTACATGAGGGCCCTGATGGCTACACCTTC. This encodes CAWSVHEGPDGYTF.

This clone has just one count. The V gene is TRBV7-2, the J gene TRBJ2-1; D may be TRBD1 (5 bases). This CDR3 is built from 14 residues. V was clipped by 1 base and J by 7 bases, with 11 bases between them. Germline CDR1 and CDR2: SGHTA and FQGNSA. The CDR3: CASSLDNRLNEQFF. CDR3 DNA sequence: TGTGCCAGCAGCTTAGATAACAGGCTGAATGAGCAGTTCTTC.

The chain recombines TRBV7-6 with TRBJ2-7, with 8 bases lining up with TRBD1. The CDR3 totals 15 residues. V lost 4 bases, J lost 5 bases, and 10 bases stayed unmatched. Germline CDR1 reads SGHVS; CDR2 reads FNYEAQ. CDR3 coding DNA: TGTGCCAGCAGCTCCTCAGGGGGCCTATCTAACGAGCAGTACTTC. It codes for CASSSSGGLSNEQYF.

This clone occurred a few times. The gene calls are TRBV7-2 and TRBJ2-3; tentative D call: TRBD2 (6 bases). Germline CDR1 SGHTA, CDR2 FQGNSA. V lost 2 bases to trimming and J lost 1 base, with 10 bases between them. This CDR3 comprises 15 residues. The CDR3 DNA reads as TGTGCCAGCAGCTTAATCGGGGGTGGCACAGATACGCAGTATTTT. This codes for CASSLIGGGTDTQYF.

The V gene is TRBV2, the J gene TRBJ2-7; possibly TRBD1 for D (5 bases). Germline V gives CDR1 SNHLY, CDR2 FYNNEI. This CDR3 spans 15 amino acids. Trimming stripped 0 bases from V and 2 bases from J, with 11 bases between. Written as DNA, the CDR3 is TGTGCCAGCAGTGAAGCTCTCGACAGAACCTACGAGCAGTACTTC. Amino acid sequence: CASSEALDRTYEQYF. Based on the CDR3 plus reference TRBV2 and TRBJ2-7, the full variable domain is EPEVTQTPSHQVTQMGQEVILRCVPISNHLYFYWYRQILGQKVEFLVSFYNNEISEKSEIFDDQFSVERPDGSNFTLKIRSTKLEDSAMYFCASSEALDRTYEQYFGPGTRLTVT.

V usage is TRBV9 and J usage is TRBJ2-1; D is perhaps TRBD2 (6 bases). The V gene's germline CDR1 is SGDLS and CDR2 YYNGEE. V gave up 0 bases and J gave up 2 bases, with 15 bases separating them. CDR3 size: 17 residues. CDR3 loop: CASSVAPGDLPYNEQFF. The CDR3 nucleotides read TGTGCCAGCAGCGTAGCGCCGGGGGACCTCCCCTACAATGAGCAGTTCTTC.

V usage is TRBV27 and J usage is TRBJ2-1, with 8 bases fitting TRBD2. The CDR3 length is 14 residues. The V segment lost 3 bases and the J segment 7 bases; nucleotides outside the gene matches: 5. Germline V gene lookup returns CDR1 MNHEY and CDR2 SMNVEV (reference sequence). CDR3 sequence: CASSFPGLVNEQFF. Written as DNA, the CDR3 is TGTGCCAGCAGTTTCCCGGGACTAGTAAATGAGCAGTTCTTC.

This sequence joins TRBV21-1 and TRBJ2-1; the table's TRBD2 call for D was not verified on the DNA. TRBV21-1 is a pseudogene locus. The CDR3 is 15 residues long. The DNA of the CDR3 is TGTGCCAGCAGGATAGCGGGGGGGCCATACAATGAGCAGTTCTTC. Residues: CASRIAGGPYNEQFF.